Listed below are T cell receptor beta chains from one sample, sequenced in a study of blood T cell repertoires in COVID-19. The protocol was immunoSEQ multiplex PCR, while the TCRdb copy is restricted to in-frame clones and leaves out a portion. In the table there are about 370,000 clones, 85% to 90% of which are singletons. The sequenced sample consisted of peripheral blood. These receptor sequences come from a man between 18 and 29 years old with active or convalescent COVID-19. CDR3s include the opening cysteine and the closing phenylalanine or tryptophan. The order of the fields is J gene, clone size, V gene, D gene, CDR3 DNA, CDR3 protein. D genes are given only for firm matches. Size is stated for part of the rows, as once, few or many counts, or as a class when the clone is expanded.

TRBJ2-1,.,TRBV6-5,.,TGTGCCAGCAGTTACTCCGGGGGTCCCTACAATGAGCAGTTCTTC,CASSYSGGPYNEQFF
TRBJ1-2,many,TRBV25-1,.,TGTGCCAGCAGTGAACCAACCGGGATCTATGGCTACACCTTC,CASSEPTGIYGYTF
TRBJ2-7,.,TRBV5-5,TRBD1,TGTGCCAGCAGCTATGGGACAGGGGGTCCCGAGCAGTACTTC,CASSYGTGGPEQYF
TRBJ2-7,.,TRBV27,.,TGTGCCAGCAGTTTATCCGGGATCGAGCAGTACTTC,CASSLSGIEQYF
TRBJ1-1,.,TRBV4-3,TRBD1,TGCGCCAGCAGCCAAGACAGGGGGGCAAATACTGAAGCTTTCTTT,CASSQDRGANTEAFF
TRBJ2-2,.,TRBV14,.,TGTGCCAGCAGCCATGGAGTAAACACCGGGGAGCTGTTTTTT,CASSHGVNTGELFF
TRBJ2-7,.,TRBV18,TRBD1,TGTGCCAGCTCTTCAGAGACAGGGGGTTCCTACGAGCAGTACTTC,CASSSETGGSYEQYF
TRBJ1-4,.,TRBV30,.,TGTGCCTGGAGTGGGGGAGGGGAAGTTGAAAAACTGTTTTTT,CAWSGGGEVEKLFF
TRBJ2-5,once,TRBV19,.,TGTGCCAGTAGTATCGGTTACCAAGAGACCCAGTACTTC,CASSIGYQETQYF
TRBJ2-4,once,TRBV7-2,TRBD1,TGTGCCAGCAGCTTGCGGGGACAGGGGAGCTCCATTCAGTACTTC,CASSLRGQGSSIQYF
TRBJ1-5,once,TRBV28,TRBD1,TGTGCCAGCAGGGGAGCCGGGACAGGGTATCAGCCCCAGCATTTT,CASRGAGTGYQPQHF
TRBJ1-2,.,TRBV28,.,TGTGCCAGCAGGTCAGTGGGGGCCATTGGCTACACCTTC,CASRSVGAIGYTF
TRBJ2-1,once,TRBV15,.,TGTGCCACCAGCAGAGACCTTGCAGGCTCGAGCTCCTACAATGAGCAGTTCTTC,CATSRDLAGSSSYNEQFF
TRBJ2-1,.,TRBV7-2,.,TGTGCCAGCGACGGGATGTCCTACAATGAGCAGTTCTTC,CASDGMSYNEQFF
TRBJ1-5,.,TRBV4-2,.,TGTGCCAGCAGCCAAGGAGGTGAGAGCAATCAGCCCCAGCATTTT,CASSQGGESNQPQHF